The 18 T cell receptor beta chains in this list originate from one sample, sequenced in a study of OX40 agonist ivuxolimab in advanced cancers. The assay was immunoSEQ multiplex PCR, and TCRdb's table has in-frame clones only and misses some. Of around 75,000 clones listed, over 85% are singletons. The material was CD4+ or CD8+ T cells sorted from blood, obtained in a trial of the OX40 agonist ivuxolimab. These receptors came from an adult with an advanced solid tumor such as melanoma, head and neck, liver or kidney cancer.

The chain has TRBV6-1 and TRBJ1-5; D remains unclear. The CDR3 length is 12 residues. Germline V gives CDR1 MNHNS, CDR2 SASEGT. V lost 2 bases and J 6 bases, leaving 5 bases between the germline ends. CDR3 sequence: CASSESFQPQHF. Written as DNA, the CDR3 is TGTGCCAGCAGTGAAAGTTTTCAGCCCCAGCATTTT.

The J gene is TRBJ1-5, the V gene TRBV2, with 9 positions matching TRBD1. The CDR3 has 15 residues. CDR1 is SNHLY and CDR2 is FYNNEI in the germline V gene. The junction had 9 bases not matched to a gene; V was cut back by 10 bases and J by 2 bases. The CDR3 protein is CATQGDRAGNQPQHF. CDR3 nucleotides: TGTGCCACCCAGGGGGACAGGGCTGGCAATCAGCCCCAGCATTTT.

The CDR3 here is CASSFTGSNTEAFF. DNA of the CDR3: TGTGCCAGCAGCTTTACGGGCTCGAACACTGAAGCTTTCTTT. This chain uses TRBV7-6 with TRBJ1-1; D not certain. Germline CDR1 is SGHVS and CDR2 is FNYEAQ. The CDR3 has 14 amino acids. V was pared by 3 bases and J by 1 base, with 9 bases between. Combining the CDR3 with reference TRBV7-6 and TRBJ1-1 gives the whole variable domain GAGVSQSPRYKVTKRGQDVALRCDPISGHVSLYWYRQALGQGPEFLTYFNYEAQQDKSGLPNDRFSAERPEGSISTLTIQRTEQRDSAMYRCASSFTGSNTEAFFGQGTRLTVV.

The J gene is TRBJ1-5, the V gene TRBV2, with 8 bases fitting TRBD1. The CDR3 covers 14 residues. V dropped 6 bases and J dropped 3; count of bases not matched to a gene: 4. Germline CDR1 reads SNHLY; CDR2 reads FYNNEI. This CDR3 reads CASRPGGPNQPQHF. CDR3 coding DNA: TGTGCCAGCAGACCAGGGGGCCCCAATCAGCCCCAGCATTTT.

The rearrangement joins TRBV5-4 to TRBJ2-5; D is perhaps TRBD1 (6 bases). The CDR3 spans 14 residues. The V and J ends lost 2 bases and 1 base respectively, with 9 bases between them. Per germline, CDR1 SGHNT and CDR2 YYREEE (reference sequence). CDR3 nucleotide sequence: TGTGCCAGCAGCTTTGGGGGCCCCCAAGAGACCCAGTACTTC. The encoded protein is CASSFGGPQETQYF. Filled out from reference TRBV5-4 and TRBJ2-5, the complete variable domain reads ETGVTQSPTHLIKTRGQQVTLRCSSQSGHNTVSWYQQALGQGPQFIFQYYREEENGRGNFPPRFSGLQFPNYSSELNVNALELDDSALYLCASSFGGPQETQYFGPGTRLLVL.

This clone occurred many times. This sequence joins TRBV18 and TRBJ1-5, with TRBD1 matching over 10 bases. V trimming: 6 bases; J trimming: 5 bases; junction bases outside the gene matches: 4. The germline V gene has CDR1 KGHSH and CDR2 LQKENI. The CDR3 is made up of 14 amino acids. The CDR3 region has the DNA TGTGCCAGCTCGTTGACAGGGGGCGATCAGCCCCAGCATTTT. This translates into CASSLTGGDQPQHF.

J is TRBJ2-6 and V is TRBV5-6; unclear D gene. Looked up from germline, CDR1 is SGHDT and CDR2 is YYEEEE. V lost 4 bases and J 0 bases, leaving 8 bases between the germline ends. The CDR3 sequence is 15 residues long. CDR3 protein: CASSAWDSGANVLTF. The CDR3 nucleotides read TGTGCCAGCAGCGCATGGGACTCTGGGGCCAACGTCCTGACTTTC.

The chain carries TRBV6-5 and TRBJ2-7, with D perhaps matching TRBD2 (5 bases). Germline V CDR1 and CDR2: MNHEY, SVGAGI. The CDR3 runs to 15 residues. Trimming cost V 7 bases and J 5 bases, with 21 bases left between them. CDR3 DNA sequence: TGTGCCAGCAATTCATATGGAGAGGGCAGTAACGAGCAGTACTTC. It specifies CASNSYGEGSNEQYF.

The rearrangement joins TRBV18 to TRBJ2-5; 12 bases are shared with TRBD1. The CDR3 runs 16 residues. V shed 3 bases and J 5 bases; nucleotides not matched to a gene: 7. Germline CDR1 and CDR2: KGHSH and LQKENI. CDR3 nucleotide sequence: TGTGCCAGCTCACCGCGGGACAGGGGGCGAGGGGAGACCCAGTACTTC. This codes for CASSPRDRGRGETQYF.

The rearrangement uses TRBV19 and TRBJ2-2, with D hard to call. Trimming removed 1 base from V and 6 bases from J, with 12 bases in between. The CDR3 is 15 residues long. The germline CDR1 and CDR2 sequences are LNHDA and SQIVND (reference sequence). CDR3 sequence (DNA): TGTGCCAGTAGTATAGGGTCGAGGAAGGCCGGGGAGCTGTTTTTT. Translated: CASSIGSRKAGELFF.

The J gene is TRBJ1-1, the V gene TRBV11-1, with unresolved D. The length of the CDR3 is 13 residues. In germline, CDR1 is SGHAT, CDR2 FQDESV (reference sequence). V was clipped by 4 bases and J by 1 base, with 7 bases between them. The CDR3 protein is CASSSYTNTEAFF. The DNA of the CDR3 is TGTGCCAGCAGCTCATACACGAACACTGAAGCTTTCTTT.

The chain carries TRBV15 and TRBJ2-2, with 8 bases identical to TRBD1. CDR1 is LNHNV and CDR2 is YYDKDF in the germline V gene (reference sequence). There are 19 residues in the CDR3. V gave up 3 bases and J gave up 0 bases; unmatched junction bases: 12. CDR3 nucleotides: TGTGCCACCAGCAGGTGGACAGGGATACCTCTCGCGAACACCGGGGAGCTGTTTTTT. This encodes CATSRWTGIPLANTGELFF.

The rearrangement links TRBV19 to TRBJ2-5, with D hard to call. The CDR3 covers 12 residues. Germline V gene data show CDR1 as LNHDA and CDR2 as SQIVND (reference sequence). V shed 6 bases and J shed 5 bases, with 10 bases lying between them. The CDR3 bases are TGTGCCAGTAGCAGGCTGGCTGAGACCCAGTACTTC. Translation gives CASSRLAETQYF.

This chain connects TRBV5-1 to TRBJ1-4; the match to TRBD1 covers 8 bases. The CDR3 totals 15 residues. Germline CDR1 is SGHRS and CDR2 is YFSETQ. V shed 2 bases and J 3 bases; nucleotides not matched to a gene: 3. The DNA for the CDR3 is TGCGCCAGCAGCTTATCGACAGGGGCTAATGAAAAACTGTTTTTT. Translation: CASSLSTGANEKLFF.

The gene calls are TRBV5-1 and TRBJ1-5; D perhaps matches TRBD1 (5 bases). CDR3 length: 14 residues. Between the trimmed V and J ends, which lost 4 bases and 7 bases, there was a span of 15 bases. In germline, CDR1 is SGHRS, CDR2 YFSETQ. The CDR3 DNA reads as TGCGCCAGCAGCCCAGATCCGGGGGTCCAGCCCCAGCATTTT. Its translation is CASSPDPGVQPQHF.

The V and J genes are TRBV5-1 and TRBJ1-4, with D perhaps matching TRBD1 (5 bases). Per the germline V gene, CDR1 is SGHRS and CDR2 is YFSETQ. The CDR3 has 16 residues. With 4 bases removed from V and 4 bases from J, the gap between germline ends came to 17 bases. CDR3 residues: CASSLEGPGLNEKLFF. In DNA form, the CDR3 reads TGCGCCAGCAGCCTGGAGGGGCCAGGACTTAATGAAAAACTGTTTTTT.

Concerning this clone: Other nucleotide sequences in the sample specify the same CDR3. The CDR3: CASSESMRQGAIRFF. In DNA form, the CDR3 reads TGTGCCAGCAGTGAATCAATGAGACAGGGGGCGATAAGGTTTTTT. V and J are TRBV25-1 and TRBJ1-4, with 10 bases identical to TRBD1. Per germline, CDR1 MGHDK and CDR2 SYGVNS. This CDR3 comprises 15 residues. V was clipped by 1 base and J by 16 bases; unmatched bases: 12. The whole variable domain, remainder taken from reference TRBV25-1 and TRBJ1-4, is EADIYQTPRYLVIGTGKKITLECSQTMGHDKMYWYQQDPGMELHLIHYSYGVNSTEKGDLSSESTVSRIRTEHFPLTLESARPSHTSQYLCASSESMRQGAIRFFGSGTQLSVL.

This rearrangement joins TRBV7-2 to TRBJ2-7; unclear D gene. The ends were cut back, 5 bases at V and 4 bases at J, with 15 bases in the middle. CDR3 length: 14 amino acids. In germline, CDR1 is SGHTA, CDR2 FQGNSA. CDR3 loop: CASSLRTQKYEQYF. The CDR3 nucleotides are TGTGCCAGCAGCCTCCGGACCCAAAAGTACGAGCAGTACTTC.